The present TCR beta chain was sequenced within a study of T cell changes during pregnancy in multiple sclerosis. Assay used: immunoSEQ multiplex PCR; TCRdb lists only in-frame clones, some missing. Here the sample spans approximately 23,000 clones, more than 80% being singletons. The sequencing here drew on CD4+ T cells from peripheral blood mononuclear cells, taken in the third trimester of pregnancy. The clonotype originates from a female donor in good health, enrolled as a control in a pregnancy study.

The CDR3 reads CASRVTDSGEQFF. As DNA, the CDR3 is TGTGCCAGTAGGGTGACAGATTCCGGTGAGCAGTTCTTC. The J gene is TRBJ2-1, the V gene TRBV19, with D tentatively TRBD1 (5 bases). V shed 6 bases and J shed 9 bases, with 15 bases lying between them. Germline loops: CDR1 LNHDA, CDR2 SQIVND (reference sequence). The length of the CDR3 is 13 residues. Variable domain in full (rest from reference TRBV19 and TRBJ2-1): DGGITQSPKYLFRKEGQNVTLSCEQNLNHDAMYWYRQDPGQGLRLIYYSQIVNDFQKGDIAEGYSVSREKKESFPLTVTSAQKNPTAFYLCASRVTDSGEQFFGPGTRLTVL.